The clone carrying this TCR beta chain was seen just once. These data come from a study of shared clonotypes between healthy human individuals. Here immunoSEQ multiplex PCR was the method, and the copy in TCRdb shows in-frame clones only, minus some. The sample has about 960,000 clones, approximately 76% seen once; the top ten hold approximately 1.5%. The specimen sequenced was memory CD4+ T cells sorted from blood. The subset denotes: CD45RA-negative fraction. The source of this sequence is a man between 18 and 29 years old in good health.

CDR3 DNA: TGTGCCAGCAGGGGACAGGGTGCTTCTGGCTTCGCGGCTTTCTTT. It codes for CASRGQGASGFAAFF. The chain joins TRBV6-5 to TRBJ1-1, with 9 bases fitting TRBD1. This CDR3 is built from 15 residues. The V segment lost 6 bases and the J segment 11 bases; nucleotides outside the gene matches: 16. Germline CDR1 MNHEY, CDR2 SVGAGI.